This T cell receptor (beta chain) was observed in a study of blood T cell repertoires in COVID-19. Whole-study context: The United States, Italy and Spain supplied acute and convalescent COVID-19 samples.

In the source study's methods: Amplification of reference gene primers provided the estimated nucleated cell counts. Sequencing was performed with immunoSEQ multiplex PCR; in TCRdb, only in-frame clones are kept and a portion is missing. The DNA was the basis for D and trimming; V, J and clone size are from that table. The sample has fewer than 250,000 clones, approximately 91% seen once. V lost 2 bases and J lost 1; bases outside the gene matches: 9. The CDR3 consists of 17 residues. Germline V gene sequence: CDR1 SGHRS, CDR2 YFSETQ. The receptor was derived from a woman between 40 and 50 years old with acute or convalescent COVID-19. The chain recombines TRBV5-1 with TRBJ2-5, with 9 nucleotides matching TRBD2. Specimen: peripheral blood. CDR3 sequence: CASSFGEAGGVQETQYF. CDR3 nucleotides: TGCGCCAGCAGCTTTGGAGAAGCGGGGGGCGTCCAAGAGACCCAGTACTTC.